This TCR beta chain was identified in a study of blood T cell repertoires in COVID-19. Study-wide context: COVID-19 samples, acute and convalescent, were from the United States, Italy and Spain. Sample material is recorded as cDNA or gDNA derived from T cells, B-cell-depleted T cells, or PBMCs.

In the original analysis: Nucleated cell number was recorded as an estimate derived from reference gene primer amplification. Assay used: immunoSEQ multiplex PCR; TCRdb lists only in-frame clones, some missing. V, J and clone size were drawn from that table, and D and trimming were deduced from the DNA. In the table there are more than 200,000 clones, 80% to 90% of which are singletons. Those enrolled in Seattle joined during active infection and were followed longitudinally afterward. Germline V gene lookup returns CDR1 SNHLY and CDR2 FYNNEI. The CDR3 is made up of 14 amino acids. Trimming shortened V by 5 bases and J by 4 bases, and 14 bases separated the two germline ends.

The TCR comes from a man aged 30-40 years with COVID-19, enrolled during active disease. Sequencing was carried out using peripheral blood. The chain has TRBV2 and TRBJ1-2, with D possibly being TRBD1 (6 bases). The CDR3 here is CASSREQGGYGYTF. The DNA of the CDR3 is TGTGCCAGCAGTCGTGAACAGGGTGGCTATGGCTACACCTTC.